Included here is one T cell receptor beta chain sequence, with context. With random hexamers, 0.5 to 1 ug RNA was reverse transcribed. TCR beta CDR3 was amplified by immunoSEQ multiplex PCR. This amplification extended across 54 Vbeta and 13 Jbeta segments. TCRdb itself ran the immunoSEQ multiplex PCR reads through MiXCR, one entry per CDR3 protein. The sample lists approximately 120,000 distinct CDR3 sequences; roughly 97% were seen once. This entry is derived from a study of CD8 T cells in Susac syndrome. The CDR3 runs 14 residues. In germline, CDR1 is MNHEY, CDR2 SVGAGI. Losses at the gene ends were 5 bases for V and 6 bases for J; bases not matched to a gene: 5. Sequencing targeted TCR beta in blood CD8+ and CD4+ T cells. Negative isolation was used for CD8+ and CD4+ T cells, and FACS enrichment was applied to TEMRA cells.

Sequencing was done on a sample of CD4+ T cells from PBMCs. The chain is built from TRBV6-5 and TRBJ1-1, with TRBD1 identical over 11 bases. This TCR was recovered from a human donor in good health. The CDR3 loop is CASSRGQGGSEAFF. The CDR3 nucleotides read TGTGCCAGCAGTAGGGGACAGGGGGGCTCTGAAGCTTTCTTT.